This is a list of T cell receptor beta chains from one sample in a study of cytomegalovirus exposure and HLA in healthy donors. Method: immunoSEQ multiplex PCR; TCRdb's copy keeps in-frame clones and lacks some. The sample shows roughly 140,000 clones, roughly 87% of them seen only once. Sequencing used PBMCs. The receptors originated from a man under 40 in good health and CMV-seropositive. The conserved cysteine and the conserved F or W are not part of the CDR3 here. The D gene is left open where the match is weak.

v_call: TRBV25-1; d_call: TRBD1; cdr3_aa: ASSEFLPGQGTSPLH
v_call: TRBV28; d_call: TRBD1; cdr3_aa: ASRPWGYRGTDTEAF
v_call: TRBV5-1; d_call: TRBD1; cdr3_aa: ASRVHRGMNTEAF
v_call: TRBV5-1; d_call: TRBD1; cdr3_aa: ASSSEDRPREQY
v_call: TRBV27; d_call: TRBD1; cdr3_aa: ASKAGGLGEQY
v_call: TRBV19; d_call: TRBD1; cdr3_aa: ASIRTGDDEQY
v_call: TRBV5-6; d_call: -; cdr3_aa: ASSPRETLPGANGLT
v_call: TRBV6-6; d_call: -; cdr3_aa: ASSRIGATSTDTQY
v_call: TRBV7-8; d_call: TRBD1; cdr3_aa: ASSLGGGELYGYT
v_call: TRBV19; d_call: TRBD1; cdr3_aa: ASSVQGAYEQY
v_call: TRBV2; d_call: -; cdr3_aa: ASRKEGPVNSPLH
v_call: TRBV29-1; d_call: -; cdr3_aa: SVLLGAFRGQPAYEQY
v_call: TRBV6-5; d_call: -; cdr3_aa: ASSSGLLSSYEQY